These 32 T cell receptor beta chains were sequenced from one sample in a study of identical twins. One entry per CDR3 protein, called by TCRdb with MiXCR from the 5' RACE reads. Of about 570,000 distinct CDR3 sequences listed, roughly 9.9% were seen once; the top ten hold under 3%. The data were also submitted as part of a second study, on yellow fever vaccine responses in identical twins.

The sample taken for sequencing was PBMCs. The receptors shown here come from a woman under 30 in good health.

Many counts were recorded for this clonotype. V gene TRBV7-2 combines with J gene TRBJ2-5, with no clear D. V gave up 0 bases and J gave up 2 bases, with 7 bases separating them. The CDR3 consists of 14 residues. Germline loops: CDR1 SGHTA, CDR2 FQGNSA. CDR3 in amino acids: CASSLARQQETQYF. DNA for the CDR3: TGTGCCAGCAGCTTAGCGAGGCAGCAAGAGACCCAGTACTTC.

This clonotype showed up just a few times. This sequence joins TRBV7-6 and TRBJ2-3; no clear D. From germline, CDR1 is SGHVS and CDR2 FNYEAQ. This CDR3 is built from 15 residues. V lost 7 bases and J lost 2, with 16 bases in between. The DNA of the CDR3 is TGTGCCAGCACCTACATGTCAGCGCTCACAGATACGCAGTATTTT. Amino acids: CASTYMSALTDTQYF.

This clonotype came up a few times. The chain couples TRBV7-8 to TRBJ2-7; TRBD2 is a possible D gene (5 bases). The V end lost 5 bases, the J end lost 2 bases, and 13 bases lay between the germline ends. Germline CDR1 is SGHVS and CDR2 is FQNEAQ. This CDR3 has 14 amino acids. The CDR3 protein is CASSPDGLPYEQYF. For the CDR3, the DNA is TGTGCCAGCAGCCCGGACGGACTGCCCTACGAGCAGTACTTC.

This clonotype was seen ten or more times. This chain links TRBV7-9 with TRBJ2-7, with 7 positions matching TRBD1. The CDR3 length is 14 residues. Looked up from germline, CDR1 is SEHNR and CDR2 is FQNEAQ (reference sequence). Trimming removed 7 bases from V and 2 bases from J; junction bases left unmatched: 8. For the CDR3, the DNA is TGTGCCAGCAACGAAGGTGGGACAGCCTACGAGCAGTACTTC. Translated: CASNEGGTAYEQYF.

This sequence joins TRBV3-1 and TRBJ2-7; the D is unclear. Germline V CDR1 and CDR2: LGHDT, YNNKEL (reference sequence). CDR3 size: 14 residues. V lost 7 bases, J lost 0 bases, and 13 bases lay in between. The CDR3 loop reads CASTSEPNSYEQYF. In DNA form, the CDR3 reads TGTGCCAGCACCTCTGAACCCAACTCCTACGAGCAGTACTTC.

The chain uses TRBV3-1 and TRBJ2-2; 9 bases map to TRBD1. The trim removed 4 bases at V and 3 bases at J, leaving 6 bases unmatched. Germline values: CDR1 LGHDT, CDR2 YNNKEL (reference sequence). The CDR3 length is 16 residues. Written as DNA, the CDR3 is TGTGCCAGCAGCCCTGGGACAGGGCTGGACACCGGGGAGCTGTTTTTT. Residues: CASSPGTGLDTGELFF.

CDR3 sequence reads: CASSETYERTQYF. The DNA of the CDR3 is TGTGCCAGCAGTGAAACCTACGAGCGAACGCAGTATTTT. This sequence joins TRBV6-1 and TRBJ2-3; D is uncertain. The CDR3 loop spans 13 amino acids. The V gene's germline CDR1 is MNHNS and CDR2 SASEGT. Trimming stripped 2 bases from V and 9 bases from J, with 12 bases between.

This chain uses TRBV27 with TRBJ2-2; D is unclear. Per germline, CDR1 MNHEY and CDR2 SMNVEV (reference sequence). The CDR3 runs 18 residues. Trimming stripped 3 bases from V and 0 bases from J, with 17 bases between. The CDR3 DNA sequence: TGTGCCAGCAGTTTGCGCATAAGTCCATCCGCGAACACCGGGGAGCTGTTTTTT. Protein product: CASSLRISPSANTGELFF.

The chain employs TRBV20-1 and TRBJ2-7; a possible D gene is TRBD1 (6 bases). The V end lost 3 bases, the J end lost 4 bases, and 16 bases lay between the germline ends. Germline V gene data show CDR1 as DFQATT and CDR2 as SNEGSKA (reference sequence). The CDR3 loop spans 14 amino acids. CDR3 region: CSASLTGSLYEQYF. CDR3 DNA: TGCAGTGCTAGTTTGACAGGATCCCTTTACGAGCAGTACTTC.

There are a few counts of this clonotype. The chain links TRBV4-3 to TRBJ2-7; no clear D. CDR1 is LGHNA and CDR2 is YSLEER in the germline V gene. The CDR3 extends over 14 amino acids. Trimming pared 2 bases from V and 4 bases from J, leaving 12 bases between. In DNA, the CDR3 is TGCGCCAGCAGCCAACGAGCGCAAGGATACGAGCAGTACTTC. This encodes CASSQRAQGYEQYF.

This clonotype was observed a few times. The gene calls are TRBV19 and TRBJ2-7; 7 nucleotides agree with TRBD1. The CDR3 length is 13 residues. The germline V gene has CDR1 LNHDA and CDR2 SQIVND (reference sequence). With V trimmed by 6 bases and J by 2 bases, 4 bases remained unmatched. The DNA for the CDR3 is TGTGCCAGTAGCTGGGACAGCACCTACGAGCAGTACTTC. Translating it yields CASSWDSTYEQYF.

The rearrangement joins TRBV25-1 to TRBJ2-3; 7 bases are a match to TRBD1. There are 13 residues in the CDR3. J was trimmed by 4 bases and V by 2 bases; bases with no gene match: 0. The germline V gene encodes CDR1 MGHDK and CDR2 SYGVNS. CDR3 nucleotides: TGTGCCAGCAGTGAACAGGGGGCAGATACGCAGTATTTT. This translates into CASSEQGADTQYF. The whole variable domain, filled in from reference TRBV25-1 and TRBJ2-3, reads EADIYQTPRYLVIGTGKKITLECSQTMGHDKMYWYQQDPGMELHLIHYSYGVNSTEKGDLSSESTVSRIRTEHFPLTLESARPSHTSQYLCASSEQGADTQYFGPGTRLTVL.

This clonotype was counted only a few times. V usage is TRBV19 and J usage is TRBJ2-5; D not certain. Germline CDR1 and CDR2: LNHDA and SQIVND (reference sequence). CDR3 size: 16 residues. Trimming stripped 0 bases from V and 0 bases from J, with 11 bases between. CDR3 nucleotides: TGTGCCAGTAGTATAGATCTCTACTCGTACCAAGAGACCCAGTACTTC. Translated, it gives CASSIDLYSYQETQYF.

The table lists this clonotype with a few counts. This chain links TRBV20-1 with TRBJ2-1, with 8 bases aligning to TRBD2. The CDR3 loop spans 14 amino acids. Germline V gene lookup returns CDR1 DFQATT and CDR2 SNEGSKA (reference sequence). The V and J ends lost 5 bases and 1 base, in that order; junction bases with no gene match: 4. The chain's CDR3 is CSAVAGSSYNEQFF. The CDR3, as DNA: TGCAGTGCTGTAGCGGGGAGTTCCTACAATGAGCAGTTCTTC.

This clonotype was seen a few times. V usage is TRBV7-9 and J usage is TRBJ2-3; the D gene is possibly TRBD2 (5 bases). Germline loops: CDR1 SEHNR, CDR2 FQNEAQ (reference sequence). V shed 2 bases and J shed 5 bases, with 14 bases lying between them. The CDR3 contains 15 residues. CDR3 region: CASSLSLSGKDTQYF. DNA of the CDR3: TGTGCCAGCAGCTTATCTCTTTCGGGAAAAGATACGCAGTATTTT.

Details on this clonotype: A much larger clone differs by one base, so this may be a read error. For the CDR3, the DNA is TGTGCCAGCAGCTTAGAATGGACAGATACGCAGTATTTT. Amino acids: CASSLEWTDTQYF. The chain links TRBV11-2 to TRBJ2-3; unclear D gene. The CDR3 runs to 13 residues. Germline loops: CDR1 SGHAT, CDR2 FQNNGV. V gave up 0 bases and J gave up 3 bases, with 4 bases separating them.

This clonotype has only a few counts. In DNA, the CDR3 is TGTGCCATCAGCCAGACTAGCGGGAGGGTCTACGAGCAGTACTTC. Protein sequence: CAISQTSGRVYEQYF. The V and J genes are TRBV10-3 and TRBJ2-7, with 14 positions matching TRBD2. Germline values: CDR1 ENHRY, CDR2 SYGVKD. Trimming cost V 6 bases and J 3 bases; bases outside gene matches: 4. The CDR3 has 15 amino acids.

A few counts support this clonotype. This chain links TRBV27 with TRBJ2-7; 8 nucleotides agree with TRBD2. This CDR3 comprises 16 residues. The V gene end was trimmed by 6 bases and the J gene end by 2 bases; junction bases not matched to a gene: 12. Germline-derived CDR1 and CDR2 are MNHEY and SMNVEV (reference sequence). The CDR3 DNA follows: TGTGCCAGCAGCCAAAAGGCGGGGGGCCCCACCTACGAGCAGTACTTC. Amino acid sequence: CASSQKAGGPTYEQYF.

This clonotype was observed at least ten times. This sequence joins TRBV20-1 and TRBJ2-7; no definite D call. CDR3 length: 12 amino acids. V lost 0 bases and J lost 2, with 5 bases in between. CDR1 and CDR2 (germline): DFQATT, SNEGSKA (reference sequence). The CDR3, as DNA: TGCAGTGCTAGAGATCCCACCTACGAGCAGTACTTC. It yields the protein CSARDPTYEQYF.

The chain is built from TRBV18 and TRBJ2-7; D not certain. Between the trimmed V and J ends, which lost 1 base and 1 base, there was a span of 8 bases. This CDR3 contains 14 residues. Looked up from germline, CDR1 is KGHSH and CDR2 is LQKENI. The CDR3 DNA sequence: TGTGCCAGCTCACCACAGACCTATTCCTACGAGCAGTACTTC. It specifies CASSPQTYSYEQYF.

This clonotype was detected ten times or more. J is TRBJ2-5 and V is TRBV7-8; D is ambiguous. The ends were cut back, 0 bases at V and 2 bases at J, with 10 bases in the middle. This CDR3 is 15 amino acids long. Germline values: CDR1 SGHVS, CDR2 FQNEAQ. CDR3 protein: CASSLARDFQETQYF. The DNA for the CDR3 is TGTGCCAGCAGCTTAGCTAGGGATTTTCAAGAGACCCAGTACTTC.

This rearrangement joins TRBV10-1 to TRBJ2-3; D might be TRBD2 (5 bases). Between the trimmed V and J ends, which lost 0 bases and 9 bases, there was a span of 7 bases. This CDR3 is built from 12 residues. Germline CDR1 and CDR2: WNHNN and SYGVQD (reference sequence). The CDR3 DNA reads as TGCGCCAGCAGTGAGTCCAGAGGGACGCAGTATTTT. Translation gives CASSESRGTQYF.

The table lists this clonotype with a few counts. The chain joins TRBV7-9 to TRBJ2-1; 14 nucleotides agree with TRBD2. CDR1 and CDR2 from the germline V gene are SEHNR and FQNEAQ (reference sequence). V was clipped by 5 bases and J by 5 bases; unmatched bases: 8. The length of the CDR3 is 17 residues. CDR3 sequence: CASSPTSGRARDNEQFF. The CDR3 nucleotides read TGTGCCAGCAGCCCGACTAGCGGGAGGGCCCGGGACAATGAGCAGTTCTTC.

This clonotype was seen a handful of times. The chain joins TRBV7-2 to TRBJ2-1, with no clear D. Germline V lookup: CDR1 SGHTA, CDR2 FQGNSA. This CDR3 comprises 15 residues. Trimming cost V 5 bases and J 0 bases, with 11 bases left between them. Here the CDR3 DNA reads TGTGCCAGCAGCGCTGACCCGGGCTCCTACAATGAGCAGTTCTTC. This codes for CASSADPGSYNEQFF.

This clonotype was observed at least ten times. The chain couples TRBV4-1 to TRBJ2-1, with 9 bases fitting TRBD2. Germline values: CDR1 MGHRA, CDR2 YSYEKL. Trimming took 1 base from V and 7 from J; bases not matched to a gene: 8. The CDR3 consists of 16 residues. The chain's CDR3 is CASSQVGAGGLNEQFF. CDR3 nucleotides: TGCGCCAGCAGCCAAGTAGGTGCGGGAGGGTTAAATGAGCAGTTCTTC.

This clonotype has just a few counts. The chain has TRBV7-2 and TRBJ1-6, with 11 nucleotides matching TRBD1. There are 16 residues in the CDR3. After removal of 4 bases from V and 9 bases from J, the junction contained 8 bases not matched to a gene. Germline V CDR1 and CDR2: SGHTA, FQGNSA. The CDR3 DNA reads as TGTGCCAGCAGCTCAGTAGGGACAGGGGGAGGTTCACCCCTCCACTTT. This gives the protein CASSSVGTGGGSPLHF.

This clonotype came up a few times. The rearrangement uses TRBV7-2 and TRBJ2-5, with 9 nucleotides matching TRBD1. CDR1 is SGHTA, CDR2 FQGNSA, per germline. The CDR3 spans 17 residues. The V segment lost 3 bases and the J segment 4 bases; nucleotides outside the gene matches: 12. The CDR3 loop reads CASSFLPGTGIGETQYF. CDR3 DNA sequence: TGTGCCAGCAGCTTCTTACCGGGGACAGGGATCGGAGAGACCCAGTACTTC. The full variable domain, rest sourced from reference TRBV7-2 and TRBJ2-5, is GAGVSQSPSNKVTEKGKDVELRCDPISGHTALYWYRQSLGQGLEFLIYFQGNSAPDKSGLPSDRFSAERTGGSVSTLTIQRTQQEDSAVYLCASSFLPGTGIGETQYFGPGTRLLVL.

This clonotype was observed at least ten times. The chain is built from TRBV7-2 and TRBJ2-5; 12 bases are shared with TRBD2. With 1 base clipped from V and 4 bases from J, the junction kept 1 base outside the gene matches. Germline V lookup: CDR1 SGHTA, CDR2 FQGNSA. CDR3 length: 15 amino acids. The chain's CDR3 is CASSLGGLAGETQYF. CDR3 bases: TGTGCCAGCAGCTTAGGGGGACTAGCGGGAGAGACCCAGTACTTC.

This clonotype has ten or more counts. This chain connects TRBV20-1 to TRBJ2-1; TRBD1 or TRBD2 may be the D gene (7 bases each). This CDR3 has 16 residues. The V end lost 3 bases, the J end lost 2 bases, and 17 bases lay between the germline ends. Germline V gives CDR1 DFQATT, CDR2 SNEGSKA (reference sequence). The CDR3 DNA follows: TGCAGTGCTAGTGGGAGGGACAGAATGGCCTACAATGAGCAGTTCTTC. Translating it yields CSASGRDRMAYNEQFF.

The chain recombines TRBV30 with TRBJ2-7; D ambiguous. The V and J ends lost 2 bases and 1 base respectively, with 6 bases between them. Germline CDR1 and CDR2: GTSNPN and SVGIG (reference sequence). The CDR3 is 12 residues long. The CDR3 reads CAWSYASYEQYF. DNA of the CDR3: TGTGCCTGGAGTTACGCTTCCTACGAGCAGTACTTC.

This clonotype was observed a few times. V gene TRBV12-3 or TRBV12-4 combines with J gene TRBJ2-5; 10 bases line up with TRBD2. With V trimmed by 4 bases and J by 7 bases, 12 bases remained unmatched. CDR3 size: 16 residues. This CDR3 is CASSSSAGGPTGTQYF. Here the CDR3 DNA reads TGTGCCAGCAGTTCCTCAGCGGGAGGGCCAACGGGGACCCAGTACTTC.

The chain is built from TRBV6-1 and TRBJ2-5, with 12 positions matching TRBD2. Germline CDR1 MNHNS, CDR2 SASEGT. J gave up 4 bases and V 1 base, and 1 base lay outside the gene matches. The CDR3 spans 15 residues. The CDR3 here is CASSEVTSGGETQYF. CDR3 bases: TGTGCCAGCAGTGAAGTGACTAGCGGGGGAGAGACCCAGTACTTC.